The 25 T cell receptor beta chains reported below all come from one sample, sequenced in a study of T cells in Graves' hyperthyroidism and ophthalmopathy. RNA transcripts gave rise to amplified TCR beta CDR3 regions. HTBI primers were used for first-round RT-PCR of the TCR CDR3. Using its own MiXCR run on the multiplex PCR reads, TCRdb lists one record per CDR3 protein. The sample yields fewer than 850,000 distinct CDR3 sequences, 15% to 20% seen once. The sequenced sample was blood. The receptors derive from a man aged 50 or older with Graves' hyperthyroidism.

The table lists this clonotype with many counts. This sequence joins TRBV7-2 and TRBJ1-1; the D gene is possibly TRBD1 (5 bases). Germline V gene lookup returns CDR1 SGHTA and CDR2 FQGNSA. This CDR3 contains 14 residues. V gave up 7 bases and J gave up 0 bases, with 12 bases separating them. CDR3 loop: CASNPGRLNTEAFF. The CDR3, as DNA: TGTGCCAGCAACCCGGGACGGTTGAACACTGAAGCTTTCTTT.

This clonotype was recorded a few times. CDR3 sequence reads: CASSRERAYNEQFF. Here the CDR3 DNA reads TGTGCCAGCTCAAGGGAGCGAGCTTACAATGAGCAGTTCTTC. This chain connects TRBV5-5 to TRBJ2-1; D perhaps matches TRBD2 (5 bases). The germline V and J ends were trimmed by 7 bases and 4 bases, with 15 bases remaining between them. Germline CDR1 and CDR2: SGHKS and YYEKEE (reference sequence). The CDR3 consists of 14 residues.

The rearrangement uses TRBV3-1 and TRBJ2-7, with 14 nucleotides matching TRBD2. The CDR3 sequence is 16 residues long. V lost 6 bases, J lost 3 bases, and 7 bases stayed unmatched. CDR1 is LGHDT and CDR2 is YNNKEL in the germline V gene (reference sequence). The DNA of the CDR3 is TGTGCCAGCAGGGGGACTAGCGGGAGTATCGGCTACGAGCAGTACTTC. Its translation: CASRGTSGSIGYEQYF.

This clonotype appeared many times. The chain couples TRBV6-6 to TRBJ1-3; the D is unclear. The V and J ends lost 2 bases and 4 bases respectively, with 12 bases between them. Germline-derived CDR1 and CDR2 are MNHNY and SVGAGI (reference sequence). The CDR3 runs to 15 residues. The CDR3 region has the DNA TGTGCCAGCAGTTACCGCGGACCGTTCGGAAACACCATATATTTT. Translating gives CASSYRGPFGNTIYF.

The sample holds a few counts of this clonotype. The chain uses TRBV19 and TRBJ2-1, with 10 bases fitting TRBD2. The trim removed 5 bases at V and 3 bases at J, leaving 25 bases unmatched. The CDR3 sequence is 22 residues long. Germline lookup yields CDR1 LNHDA and CDR2 SQIVND (reference sequence). CDR3 sequence reads: CASSYFRGAGGPQNHFYNEQFF. The CDR3 DNA reads TGTGCCAGTAGTTACTTCCGGGGAGCGGGAGGGCCCCAAAACCACTTCTACAATGAGCAGTTCTTC.

This clonotype was seen repeatedly, ten times or more. This chain connects TRBV5-1 to TRBJ2-6; D not resolved. CDR1 is SGHRS, CDR2 YFSETQ, per germline. V lost 0 bases, J lost 3 bases, and 13 bases lay in between. The CDR3 spans 17 residues. CDR3 sequence (DNA): TGCGCCAGCAGCTTGGTGATGGGAAATGATGGGGCCAACGTCCTGACTTTC. It encodes CASSLVMGNDGANVLTF.

The V call is TRBV10-3, the J call TRBJ1-2, with TRBD1 matching 7 bases. V lost 10 bases, J lost 3 bases, and 17 bases stayed unmatched. This CDR3 contains 16 residues. Per the germline V gene, CDR1 is ENHRY and CDR2 is SYGVKD. The CDR3 bases are TGTGCCAGCCAAGGGGGCGCTGGCACCCTTTACTATGGCTACACCTTC. Amino acid sequence: CASQGGAGTLYYGYTF.

This clonotype has ten or more counts. The CDR3 spells CASSFRTSGGEKLFF. For the CDR3, the DNA is TGTGCCAGCAGCTTCCGGACATCGGGTGGTGAAAAACTGTTTTTT. This chain connects TRBV7-2 to TRBJ1-4, with D maybe TRBD1 (5 bases). V gave up 3 bases and J gave up 7 bases, with 15 bases separating them. The CDR3 loop spans 15 amino acids. Germline V lookup: CDR1 SGHTA, CDR2 FQGNSA. Using reference TRBV7-2 and TRBJ1-4 for the parts outside the CDR3, the full variable domain is GAGVSQSPSNKVTEKGKDVELRCDPISGHTALYWYRQSLGQGLEFLIYFQGNSAPDKSGLPSDRFSAERTGGSVSTLTIQRTQQEDSAVYLCASSFRTSGGEKLFFGSGTQLSVL.

The chain carries TRBV12-3 or TRBV12-4 and TRBJ2-1; tentatively, D is TRBD1 (6 bases). CDR3 size: 18 residues. Trimming removed 0 bases at V and 2 bases at J, with 17 bases between. In nucleotides, the CDR3 is TGTGCCAGCAGTTTAGCCCTCAGCAGGGGAAAAACCTACAATGAGCAGTTCTTC. It specifies CASSLALSRGKTYNEQFF.

This clonotype has a count of ten or more. This chain uses TRBV3-1 with TRBJ1-3; 9 bases align to TRBD1. CDR1 is LGHDT and CDR2 is YNNKEL in the germline V gene (reference sequence). The CDR3 runs to 15 residues. Germline trimming cut 4 bases from V and 7 bases from J; bases unmatched to any gene: 8. The DNA of the CDR3 is TGTGCCAGCAGCCTCAGAGGGACAGGGTGGAACACCATATATTTT. Translated, it gives CASSLRGTGWNTIYF. The whole variable domain, remainder taken from reference TRBV3-1 and TRBJ1-3, is DTAVSQTPKYLVTQMGNDKSIKCEQNLGHDTMYWYKQDSKKFLKIMFSYNNKELIINETVPNRFSPKSPDKAHLNLHINSLELGDSAVYFCASSLRGTGWNTIYFGEGSWLTVV.

This clonotype turned up a few times. This chain connects TRBV20-1 to TRBJ1-5, with D perhaps matching TRBD1 (6 bases). The germline V gene has CDR1 DFQATT and CDR2 SNEGSKA (reference sequence). V dropped 6 bases and J dropped 5 bases, with 17 bases sitting between them. The CDR3 sequence is 14 residues long. The CDR3 DNA reads as TGCAGTGCCCCTAGGGCACAGGGAGATCAGCCCCAGCATTTT. Encoded protein: CSAPRAQGDQPQHF.

This clonotype has more than one count but fewer than ten. The chain has TRBV7-8 and TRBJ1-2; perhaps TRBD1 as D (5 bases). CDR3 length: 16 residues. Germline assignment: CDR1 SGHVS and CDR2 FQNEAQ. Trimming shortened V by 0 bases and J by 3 bases, and 14 bases separated the two germline ends. CDR3 in amino acids: CASSLAGPGGDYGYTF. The CDR3 bases are TGTGCCAGCAGCTTAGCCGGCCCGGGGGGGGACTATGGCTACACCTTC.

With regard to this clonotype: A much larger clone lies a single base off, so this may be a read error. The V call is TRBV12-3 or TRBV12-4, the J call TRBJ2-5; 15 bases line up with TRBD2. V lost 6 bases, J lost 7 bases, and 9 bases stayed unmatched. This CDR3 is 16 amino acids long. Here the CDR3 reads CASSLQPGLAGGTQYF. DNA for the CDR3: TGTGCCAGCAGCTTACAACCGGGACTAGCGGGAGGGACCCAGTACTTC.

This clonotype was picked up a small number of times. The chain links TRBV10-3 to TRBJ2-3; 7 positions agree with TRBD2. The length of the CDR3 is 15 residues. Germline loops: CDR1 ENHRY, CDR2 SYGVKD. V dropped 6 bases and J dropped 4; count of bases not matched to a gene: 10. The CDR3 is CAIRGLQEGSDTQYF. CDR3 nucleotide sequence: TGTGCCATCAGGGGACTACAAGAAGGATCAGATACGCAGTATTTT.

V usage is TRBV7-6 and J usage is TRBJ1-5; perhaps TRBD1 as D (5 bases). The CDR3 consists of 16 residues. CDR1 is SGHVS and CDR2 is FNYEAQ in the germline V gene. V was shortened by 1 base and J by 0 bases, with 10 bases between the two germline ends. The CDR3 region is CASSLGDGYSNQPQHF. The DNA of the CDR3 is TGTGCCAGCAGCTTAGGGGACGGGTATAGCAATCAGCCCCAGCATTTT.

This clonotype showed up just a few times. The chain links TRBV11-2 to TRBJ2-3; D uncertain. Between the trimmed V and J ends, which lost 3 bases and 6 bases, there was a span of 13 bases. The CDR3 extends over 14 amino acids. Germline lookup yields CDR1 SGHAT and CDR2 FQNNGV. The CDR3 here is CASSFNSISDTQYF. The CDR3 nucleotides read TGTGCCAGCAGCTTTAACTCAATTTCGGATACGCAGTATTTT.

This clonotype has a count of ten or more. This chain uses TRBV28 with TRBJ1-2; D not resolved. The length of the CDR3 is 14 residues. Germline CDR1 reads MDHEN; CDR2 reads SYDVKM. V lost 3 bases to trimming and J lost 3 bases, with 11 bases between them. CDR3 DNA: TGTGCCAGCAGTTTCTTCAACAGCTACTATGGCTACACCTTC. Protein sequence: CASSFFNSYYGYTF.

This clonotype was counted between two and nine times. This chain uses TRBV20-1 with TRBJ1-4; 7 nucleotides agree with TRBD1. This CDR3 has 13 amino acids. Trimming cost V 2 bases and J 5 bases; bases outside gene matches: 2. Germline CDR1 and CDR2: DFQATT and SNEGSKA (reference sequence). CDR3 in amino acids: CSARYRGNEKLFF. CDR3 in DNA: TGCAGTGCTAGATACAGGGGAAATGAAAAACTGTTTTTT.

This clonotype was recorded many times. This chain connects TRBV7-8 to TRBJ2-2; 8 nucleotides agree with TRBD1. This CDR3 has 18 residues. CDR1 SGHVS and CDR2 FQNEAQ come from the germline V gene. V trimming: 0 bases; J trimming: 2 bases; junction bases outside the gene matches: 8. The CDR3 sequence is CASSLAMLAGGNTGELFF. The CDR3 region has the DNA TGTGCCAGCAGCTTAGCGATGCTGGCAGGGGGCAACACCGGGGAGCTGTTTTTT.

This chain uses TRBV10-1 with TRBJ2-2; possible D gene TRBD2, 5 bases. Germline V CDR1 and CDR2: WNHNN, SYGVQD (reference sequence). The CDR3 contains 13 residues. V gave up 6 bases and J gave up 7 bases, with 12 bases separating them. The CDR3 region is CASSPTRIGELFF. As DNA, the CDR3 is TGCGCCAGCAGCCCTACTAGAATCGGGGAGCTGTTTTTT.

The chain joins TRBV5-1 to TRBJ2-7, with 9 bases lining up with TRBD2. The length of the CDR3 is 15 residues. The germline gives CDR1 SGHRS, CDR2 YFSETQ. With 0 bases clipped from V and 4 bases from J, the junction kept 5 bases outside the gene matches. In DNA form, the CDR3 reads TGCGCCAGCAGCTTGGGGACTAGCGATCTTTACGAGCAGTACTTC. Amino acid sequence: CASSLGTSDLYEQYF.

This clonotype was observed many times. This chain connects TRBV28 to TRBJ2-1; D remains ambiguous. Deletions cut 1 base from V and 7 bases from J, with 5 bases between. Germline CDR1 and CDR2: MDHEN and SYDVKM. CDR3 length: 12 amino acids. CDR3 protein: CASSLFANEQFF. For the CDR3, the DNA is TGTGCCAGCAGTTTATTCGCGAATGAGCAGTTCTTC.

This clonotype was counted at least ten times. The rearrangement links TRBV5-1 to TRBJ2-1; 7 bases match TRBD2. The germline gives CDR1 SGHRS, CDR2 YFSETQ. The CDR3 loop spans 13 amino acids. With V trimmed by 4 bases and J by 7 bases, 5 bases remained unmatched. CDR3: CASSPPRGNEQFF. In DNA form, the CDR3 reads TGCGCCAGCAGCCCTCCGCGGGGGAATGAGCAGTTCTTC.

Regarding this clonotype: Possible read error: a much larger clone is one base away. The chain joins TRBV11-2 to TRBJ2-1; D gene ambiguous. Trimming removed 5 bases from V and 7 bases from J, with 9 bases in between. There are 12 residues in the CDR3. Germline loops: CDR1 SGHAT, CDR2 FQNNGV. This chain's CDR3 is CASSRNLNEQFF. DNA of the CDR3: TGTGCCAGCAGCCGTAATTTGAATGAGCAGTTCTTC.

This clonotype showed up many times. The chain recombines TRBV7-3 with TRBJ2-1; a weak D match, TRBD2 (5 bases). This CDR3 is 15 amino acids long. The V end was cut by 2 bases, the J end by 1 base, with 9 bases between. Germline values: CDR1 SGHTA, CDR2 FQGTGA. CDR3 protein: CASSLGAASYNEQFF. As DNA, the CDR3 is TGTGCCAGCAGCTTAGGAGCGGCTTCCTACAATGAGCAGTTCTTC.